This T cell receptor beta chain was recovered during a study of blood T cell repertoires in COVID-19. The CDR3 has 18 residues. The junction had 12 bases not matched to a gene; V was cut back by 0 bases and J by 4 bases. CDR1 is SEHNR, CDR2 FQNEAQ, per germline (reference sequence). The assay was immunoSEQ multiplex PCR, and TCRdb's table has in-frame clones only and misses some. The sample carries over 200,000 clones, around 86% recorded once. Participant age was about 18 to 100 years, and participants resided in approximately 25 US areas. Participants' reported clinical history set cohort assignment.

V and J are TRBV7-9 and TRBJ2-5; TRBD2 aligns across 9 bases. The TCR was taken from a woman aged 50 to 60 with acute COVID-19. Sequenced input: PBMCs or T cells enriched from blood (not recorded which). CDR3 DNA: TGTGCCAGCAGCTTAGCCGTCGGCGGGGGGGCTATAGGAGAGACCCAGTACTTC. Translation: CASSLAVGGGAIGETQYF.